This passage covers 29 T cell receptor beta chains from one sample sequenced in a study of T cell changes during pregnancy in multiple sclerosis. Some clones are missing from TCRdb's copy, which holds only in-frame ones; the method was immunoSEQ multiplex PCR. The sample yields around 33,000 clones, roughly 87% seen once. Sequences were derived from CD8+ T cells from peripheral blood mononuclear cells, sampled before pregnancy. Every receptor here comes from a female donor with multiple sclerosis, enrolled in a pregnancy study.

The CDR3 DNA reads as TGTGCCAGCAGGGACAGGGGCGGATACAATGAGCAGTTCTTC. Amino acid sequence: CASRDRGGYNEQFF. This chain uses TRBV27 with TRBJ2-1; 9 bases are a match to TRBD1. V lost 6 bases and J lost 4; bases outside the gene matches: 4. The CDR3 has 14 residues. Germline CDR1 is MNHEY and CDR2 is SMNVEV (reference sequence).

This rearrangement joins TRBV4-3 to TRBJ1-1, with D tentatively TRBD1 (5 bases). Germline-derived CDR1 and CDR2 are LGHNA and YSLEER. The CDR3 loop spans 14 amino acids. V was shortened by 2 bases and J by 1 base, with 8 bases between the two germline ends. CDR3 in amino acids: CASSQYDRNTEAFF. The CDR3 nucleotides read TGCGCCAGCAGCCAATATGACAGGAACACTGAAGCTTTCTTT.

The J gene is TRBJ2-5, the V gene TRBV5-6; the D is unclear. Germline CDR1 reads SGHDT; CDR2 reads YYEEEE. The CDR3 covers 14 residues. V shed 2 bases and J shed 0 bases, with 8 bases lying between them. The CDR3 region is CASSFMRNQETQYF. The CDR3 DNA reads TGTGCCAGCAGCTTTATGCGGAACCAAGAGACCCAGTACTTC.

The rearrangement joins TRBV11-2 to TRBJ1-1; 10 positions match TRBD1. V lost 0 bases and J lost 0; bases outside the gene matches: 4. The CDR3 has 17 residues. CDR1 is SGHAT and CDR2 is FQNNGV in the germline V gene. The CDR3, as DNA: TGTGCCAGCAGCTTAGATGGGGGACAGGGGTTGAACACTGAAGCTTTCTTT. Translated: CASSLDGGQGLNTEAFF.

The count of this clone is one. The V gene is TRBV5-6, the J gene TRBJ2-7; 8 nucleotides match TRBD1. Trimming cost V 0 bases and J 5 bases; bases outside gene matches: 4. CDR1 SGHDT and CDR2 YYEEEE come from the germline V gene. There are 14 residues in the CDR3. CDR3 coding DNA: TGTGCCAGCAGCTTGGGGACAGGGATCCACGAGCAGTACTTC. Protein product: CASSLGTGIHEQYF.

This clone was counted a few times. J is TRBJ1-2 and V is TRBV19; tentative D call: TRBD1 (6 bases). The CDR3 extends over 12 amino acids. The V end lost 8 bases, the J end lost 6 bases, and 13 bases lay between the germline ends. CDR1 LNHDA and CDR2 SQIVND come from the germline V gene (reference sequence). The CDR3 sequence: CASQQGLDGYTF. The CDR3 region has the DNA TGTGCCAGTCAACAGGGCTTGGATGGCTACACCTTC.

The CDR3 is CASSKDWSSYEQYF. The CDR3 bases are TGTGCCAGCAGCAAGGACTGGAGCTCCTACGAGCAGTACTTC. This chain uses TRBV27 with TRBJ2-7; tentatively, D is TRBD2 (5 bases). The CDR3 contains 14 residues. V was trimmed by 6 bases and J by 0 bases, leaving 12 bases between them. CDR1 MNHEY and CDR2 SMNVEV come from the germline V gene (reference sequence).

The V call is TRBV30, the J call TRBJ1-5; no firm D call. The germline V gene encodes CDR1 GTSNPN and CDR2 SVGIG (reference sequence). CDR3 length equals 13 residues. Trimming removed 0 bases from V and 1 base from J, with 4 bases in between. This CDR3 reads CAWSVGSNQPQHF. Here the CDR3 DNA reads TGTGCCTGGAGTGTTGGCAGCAATCAGCCCCAGCATTTT. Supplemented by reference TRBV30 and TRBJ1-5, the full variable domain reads SQTIHQWPATLVQPVGSPLSLECTVEGTSNPNLYWYRQAAGRGLQLLFYSVGIGQISSEVPQNLSASRPQDRQFILSSKKLLLSDSGFYLCAWSVGSNQPQHFGDGTRLSIL.

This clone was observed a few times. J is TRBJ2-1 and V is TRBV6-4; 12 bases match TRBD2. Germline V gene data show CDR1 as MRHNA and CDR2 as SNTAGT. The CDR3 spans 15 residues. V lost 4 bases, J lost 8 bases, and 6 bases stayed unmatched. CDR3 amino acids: CASSATSGSSDEQFF. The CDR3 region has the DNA TGTGCCAGCAGTGCGACTAGCGGGAGCAGTGATGAGCAGTTCTTC.

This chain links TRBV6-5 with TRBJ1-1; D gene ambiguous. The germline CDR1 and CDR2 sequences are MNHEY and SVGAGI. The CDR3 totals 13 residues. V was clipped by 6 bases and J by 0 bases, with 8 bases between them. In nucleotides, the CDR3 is TGTGCCAGCAGGGTTGCGTTGAACACTGAAGCTTTCTTT. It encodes CASRVALNTEAFF.

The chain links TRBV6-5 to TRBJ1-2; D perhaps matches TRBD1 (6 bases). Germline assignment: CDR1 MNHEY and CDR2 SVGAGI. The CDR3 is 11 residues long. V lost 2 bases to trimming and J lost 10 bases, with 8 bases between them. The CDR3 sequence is CASSYGQIYTF. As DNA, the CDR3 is TGTGCCAGCAGTTACGGACAGATCTACACCTTC.

The CDR3 DNA reads TGTGCCAGCAGCCAAGTGTTTTTGGGGGCAGGGCTCCATGGCTACACCTTC. Translating gives CASSQVFLGAGLHGYTF. The rearrangement links TRBV14 to TRBJ1-2; a possible D gene is TRBD1 (6 bases). The germline V gene has CDR1 SGHDN and CDR2 FVKESK. The CDR3 runs 17 residues. The ends were cut back, 1 base at V and 6 bases at J, with 21 bases in the middle.

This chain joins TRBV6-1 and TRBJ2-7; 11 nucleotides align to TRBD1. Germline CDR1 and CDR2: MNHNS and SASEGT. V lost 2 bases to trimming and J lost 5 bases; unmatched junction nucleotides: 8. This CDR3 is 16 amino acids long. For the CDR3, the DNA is TGTGCCAGCAGTGAAAACCCGGGACAGGGGGTCGACGAGCAGTACTTC. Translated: CASSENPGQGVDEQYF.

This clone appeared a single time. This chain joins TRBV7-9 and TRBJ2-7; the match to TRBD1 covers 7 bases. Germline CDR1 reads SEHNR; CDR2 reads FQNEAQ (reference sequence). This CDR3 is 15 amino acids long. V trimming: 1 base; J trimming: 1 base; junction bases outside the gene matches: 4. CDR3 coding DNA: TGTGCCAGCAGCTTAGTAGCAGGGGGTTCCTACGAGCAGTACTTC. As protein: CASSLVAGGSYEQYF.

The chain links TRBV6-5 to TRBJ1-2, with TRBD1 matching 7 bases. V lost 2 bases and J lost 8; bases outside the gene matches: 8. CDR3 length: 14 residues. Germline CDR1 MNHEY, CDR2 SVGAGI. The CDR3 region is CASSYTDRDYGYTF. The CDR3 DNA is TGTGCCAGCAGTTACACCGACAGGGATTACGGCTACACCTTC.

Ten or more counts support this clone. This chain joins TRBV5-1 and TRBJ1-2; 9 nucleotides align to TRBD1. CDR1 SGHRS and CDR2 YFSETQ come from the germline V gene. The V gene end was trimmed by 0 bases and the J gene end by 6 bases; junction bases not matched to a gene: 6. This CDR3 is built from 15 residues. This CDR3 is CASSLAGTGTDGYTF. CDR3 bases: TGCGCCAGCAGCTTGGCCGGGACAGGGACAGATGGCTACACCTTC.

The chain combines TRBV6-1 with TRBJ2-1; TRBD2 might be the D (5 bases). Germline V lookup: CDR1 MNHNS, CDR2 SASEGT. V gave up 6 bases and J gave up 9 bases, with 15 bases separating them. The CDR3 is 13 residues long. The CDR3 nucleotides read TGTGCCAGCAGCCCCATGGACGGACTTGAGCAGTTCTTC. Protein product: CASSPMDGLEQFF.

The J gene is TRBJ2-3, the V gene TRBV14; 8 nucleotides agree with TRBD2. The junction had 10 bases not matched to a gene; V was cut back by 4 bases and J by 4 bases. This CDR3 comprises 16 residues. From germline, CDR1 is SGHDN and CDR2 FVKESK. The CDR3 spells CASSPSGGHGADTQYF. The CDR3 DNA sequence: TGTGCCAGCAGCCCCTCGGGGGGGCACGGTGCAGATACGCAGTATTTT.

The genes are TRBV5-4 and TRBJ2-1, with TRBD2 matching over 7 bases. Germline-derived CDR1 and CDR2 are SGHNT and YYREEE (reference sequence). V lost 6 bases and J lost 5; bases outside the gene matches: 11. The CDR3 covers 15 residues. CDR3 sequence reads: CASTTNRDYDNEQFF. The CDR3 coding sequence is TGTGCCAGCACAACCAACCGGGACTACGACAATGAGCAGTTCTTC. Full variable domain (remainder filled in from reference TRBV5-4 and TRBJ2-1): ETGVTQSPTHLIKTRGQQVTLRCSSQSGHNTVSWYQQALGQGPQFIFQYYREEENGRGNFPPRFSGLQFPNYSSELNVNALELDDSALYLCASTTNRDYDNEQFFGPGTRLTVL.

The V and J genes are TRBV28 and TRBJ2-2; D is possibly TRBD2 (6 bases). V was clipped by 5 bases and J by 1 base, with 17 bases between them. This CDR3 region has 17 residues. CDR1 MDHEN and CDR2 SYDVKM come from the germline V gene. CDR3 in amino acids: CASSPPGGTKNTGELFF. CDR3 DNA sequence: TGTGCCAGCAGTCCCCCCGGGGGAACCAAGAACACCGGGGAGCTGTTTTTT.

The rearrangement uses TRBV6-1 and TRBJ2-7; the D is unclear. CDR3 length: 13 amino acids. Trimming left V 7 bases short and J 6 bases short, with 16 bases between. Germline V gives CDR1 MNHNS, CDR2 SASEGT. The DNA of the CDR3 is TGTGCCAGCACCCAAGGCGAGGCTGGCGAGCAGTACTTC. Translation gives CASTQGEAGEQYF.

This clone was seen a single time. The DNA for the CDR3 is TGCGCCAGCAGTCAATCGCCCGGTTCGGATCGGGGGAACTATGGCTACACCTTC. Translation gives CASSQSPGSDRGNYGYTF. The V and J genes are TRBV23-1 and TRBJ1-2; possible D gene TRBD1, 5 bases. TRBV23-1 belongs to the ORF category, with a function that is uncertain. The CDR3 runs 18 residues. V lost 0 bases and J 2 bases, leaving 19 bases between the germline ends.

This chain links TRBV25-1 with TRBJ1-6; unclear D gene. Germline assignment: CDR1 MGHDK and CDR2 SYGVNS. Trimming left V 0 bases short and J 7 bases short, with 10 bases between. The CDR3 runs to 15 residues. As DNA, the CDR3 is TGTGCCAGCAGTGAATACGGCGGCGACAATTCACCCCTCCACTTT. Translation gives CASSEYGGDNSPLHF. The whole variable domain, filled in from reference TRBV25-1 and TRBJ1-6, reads EADIYQTPRYLVIGTGKKITLECSQTMGHDKMYWYQQDPGMELHLIHYSYGVNSTEKGDLSSESTVSRIRTEHFPLTLESARPSHTSQYLCASSEYGGDNSPLHFGNGTRLTVT.

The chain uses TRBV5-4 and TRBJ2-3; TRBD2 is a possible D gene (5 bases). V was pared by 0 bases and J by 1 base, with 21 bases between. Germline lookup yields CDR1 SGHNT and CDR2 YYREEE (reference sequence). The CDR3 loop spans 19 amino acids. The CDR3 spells CASSLGAADGGLGTDTQYF. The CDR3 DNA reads TGTGCCAGCAGCTTGGGGGCCGCAGACGGCGGACTCGGCACAGATACGCAGTATTTT.

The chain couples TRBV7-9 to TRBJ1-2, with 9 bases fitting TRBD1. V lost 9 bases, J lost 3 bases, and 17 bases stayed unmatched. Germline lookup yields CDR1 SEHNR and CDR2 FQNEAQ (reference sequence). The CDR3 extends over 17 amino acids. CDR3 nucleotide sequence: TGTGCCAGTCCAGTAGATGGGACAGGGAGCCTATACTATGGCTACACCTTC. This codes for CASPVDGTGSLYYGYTF.

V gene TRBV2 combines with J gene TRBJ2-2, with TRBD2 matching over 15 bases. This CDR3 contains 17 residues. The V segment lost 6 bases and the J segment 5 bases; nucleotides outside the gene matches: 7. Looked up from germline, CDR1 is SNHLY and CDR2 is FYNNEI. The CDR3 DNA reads TGTGCCAGCAGCCCGGGACTAGCGGGAGGTGGAACCGGGGAGCTGTTTTTT. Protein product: CASSPGLAGGGTGELFF.

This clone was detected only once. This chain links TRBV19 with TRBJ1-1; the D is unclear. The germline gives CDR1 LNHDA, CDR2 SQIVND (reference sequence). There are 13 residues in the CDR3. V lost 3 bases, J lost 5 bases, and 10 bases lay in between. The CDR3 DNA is TGTGCCAGTAGTATCGACGGGGAGACTGAAGCTTTCTTT. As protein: CASSIDGETEAFF.

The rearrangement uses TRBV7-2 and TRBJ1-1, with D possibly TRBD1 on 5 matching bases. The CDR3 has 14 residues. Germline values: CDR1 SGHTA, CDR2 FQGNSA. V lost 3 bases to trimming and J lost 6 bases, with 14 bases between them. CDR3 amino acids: CASSLSRGSSEAFF. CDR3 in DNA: TGTGCCAGCAGCTTGTCTAGGGGTTCGTCTGAAGCTTTCTTT.

For the CDR3, the DNA is TGTGCCAGCAGCTTAACTAGCGGGGGGATCACAGATACGCAGTATTTT. Amino acid sequence: CASSLTSGGITDTQYF. The chain combines TRBV7-3 with TRBJ2-3; TRBD2 matches 10 bases. The V gene's germline CDR1 is SGHTA and CDR2 FQGTGA. This CDR3 has 16 amino acids. V gave up 0 bases and J gave up 2 bases; unmatched junction bases: 2.